This TCR beta chain was identified in a study of Graves' ophthalmopathy and Graves' hyperthyroidism (dated by TCRdb to 2016 to 2018). About the study as a whole: Peripheral blood was collected before any treatment was given, at the time of initial diagnosis. The study used signatures of the TCR beta repertoire to tell Graves' ophthalmopathy apart from Graves' hyperthyroidism and to predict which patients would progress to ophthalmopathy. In total, some 140 blood samples were TCR-sequenced: roughly 45 ophthalmopathy, approximately 80 hyperthyroidism and roughly 17 hyperthyroidism-to-ophthalmopathy patients. To explore V-J signatures that distinguish ophthalmopathy from hyperthyroidism, a discovery set of 100 patients was enrolled, made up of around 44 with ophthalmopathy and under 65 with stable hyperthyroidism. An independent validation cohort was composed of around 19 hyperthyroidism patients and over 15 patients who later progressed from hyperthyroidism to ophthalmopathy. In five to seven hyperthyroidism patients, T-cell repertoires of thyroid tissue and blood were compared. Following sampling, methimazole starting at 30 mg daily was administered to hyperthyroidism patients, and high-dose intravenous methylprednisolone was administered to ophthalmopathy patients. For training and testing, the 100 patients in the discovery cohort were randomly divided in a 7:3 ratio.

This clonotype was observed many times. This clone's antigen is unknown. No base qualities exist here, and no much larger clone lies one base off it. For repertoire sequencing, TCR beta CDR3 regions were amplified from RNA transcripts. The first round of RT-PCR was done with HTBI primers and the Qiagen OneStep RT-PCR kit, and was followed by a second round of multiplex PCR, then size selection and purification. The libraries underwent paired-end sequencing with 100 bp reads on an Illumina HiSeq2000. Per the authors' processing: SOAPnuke was used for read processing, and reads with adapters, uncalled bases, a mean Phred below 15, or no exact constant-primer or identifier match were discarded. High-quality paired reads were merged with COPE v1.2.5. Unique nucleotide sequences were defined as clonotypes and aligned to IMGT TRB V, D and J references using MiTCR v1.1. The analysis was limited to V-J combinations with a frequency above 0.0001, which together covered 99.2% of repertoires. For each V-J combination, a TCR clonal expansion and chaos score was defined as the ratio of F50 clonal expansion to chaos observed in the TCRdist matrix. Welch's t-statistics and random forest were used to reduce the features to 13 V-J combinations, which were then used as input to a naive Bayes classifier. Thyroid-blood repertoire similarity was quantified with the Morisita-Horn index. TCRdb passed the public sequencing reads through fastp at Q25 and MiXCR, retaining productive beta sequences. Rows with one shared CDR3 protein collapse into an entry with the most common genes and DNA. The V and J calls and clone size are TCRdb's, not the authors'. The sample contains about 150,000 distinct CDR3 sequences, 30% to 45% of them found a single time. The ten top clones hold about 5.8% of the sample.

Reading from cysteine to phenylalanine, the CDR3 counts 15 amino acids. The kept DNA is CDR3 alone, 45 bases in frame from the first base. From the germline V gene, CDR1 is SGDLS and CDR2 is YYNGEE. The V end gives up 4 bases and the J end 5 bases, leaving 9 bases in the junction not matched to a gene. The ophthalmopathy patients had moderately to severely active disease, with a Clinical Activity Score of 3 or higher, a NOSPECS grade of 4 or higher, and a disease duration of less than 3 months. Anyone with other autoimmune diseases, uncontrolled infections, pregnancy or lactation was excluded from the study. Diagnosis relied on clinical symptoms, serum thyroxine, TRAb, thyroid ultrasound and orbital computed tomography. Using Ficoll-Paque density gradient centrifugation, PBMCs were isolated from roughly 9.2 ml of fresh peripheral blood. Total RNA was extracted with Trizol reagent and quality-checked on an Agilent 2100 Bioanalyzer.

Results and caveats for the whole study, not just this receptor: Sample size was not predetermined statistically, and investigators were not blinded to group allocation. In validation, the model predicted ophthalmopathy progression with 70.59% sensitivity and around 72% specificity; about a dozen predicted patients were CT-confirmed with GO in a median of about 7.1 months. Ophthalmopathy was separated from stable hyperthyroidism by the 13-signature model with about 89% sensitivity and about 81% specificity in cross-validation and with 80%/75% in the test set. Among expanded thyroid clonotypes with frequency above 0.001, most also showed up in blood, which suggests that blood repertoires may reflect the thyroid immune response.

The receptor was isolated from a woman aged 40 to 49 with Graves' ophthalmopathy. Donor details come from another sample of the same person, matched by shared clones. The sequenced material came from peripheral blood. This chain is built from TRBV9 and TRBJ2-5; TRBD2 matches 9 bases in the middle. The DNA reads TGTGCCAGCAGCCAAGCCAGCGGGGGGAGGGAGACCCAGTACTTC. Its translation reads: CASSQASGGRETQYF.